This T cell receptor beta chain was recorded in a study of OX40 agonist ivuxolimab in advanced cancers. Regarding the complete study: Ivuxolimab was an agonistic, fully human IgG2 monoclonal antibody directed against OX40 (CD134), a costimulatory receptor. Intravenous ivuxolimab was administered to patients every 2 weeks at six dose levels: 0.01, 0.1, 0.3, 1.5, 3 and 10 mg/kg. Among the roughly 54 dose-escalation patients, about 20 had hepatocellular carcinoma, 15 or so melanoma, 9 renal cell carcinoma and 9 head and neck cancer. The dose-escalation cohort was about 87% male with a mean age of about 54 years, ranging from about 23 to 85. Prior anti-PD-1, anti-PD-L1 or anti-CTLA-4 therapy was permitted, and about two fifths of dose-escalation patients had received checkpoint inhibitors. Partial responses occurred in three dose-escalation patients, of whom one had hepatocellular carcinoma and two had cutaneous melanoma. Peripheral TCRbeta sequencing was intended to test whether TCR sequence diversity was altered and clonal T-cell expansion was caused by ivuxolimab. The paper describes the monotherapy dose-escalation part (N = 52 patients) of the phase I trial of ivuxolimab. Study-wide findings and limitations: In the 0.1-3.0 mg/kg groups, partial responders were among the patients with the lowest normalized peripheral clonal expansion, particularly in CD8+ T cells. At doses of 0.1 to 3.0 mg/kg, clonal expansion of both CD4+ and CD8+ T cells in blood was seen between baseline and week 6. After ivuxolimab, CD8+ T cells had more expanded clones than CD4+ T cells on average. Which antigens the clonally expanded peripheral T cells were specific for was not determined. Low levels of normalized T-cell clonal expansion were also seen in some patients who did not respond.

Details on this clone: Its antigen is unknown. The input lacks base qualities; no much larger clone sits a single base away.

Genomic DNA was isolated from the sorted cells so that the TCRbeta CDR3 region could be sequenced. The immunoSEQ Assay was used to sequence the TCRbeta CDR3 regions. The table comes from immuneACCESS by way of TCRdb, which keeps in-frame sequences with V and J called. Part of the clones is missing from these tables; in studies checked, under half for an unresolved V gene and the rest for unknown reasons. The table for this sample lists about 50,000 clones; around 90% of them were counted only once. Jointly, the top ten make up around 5.6% of the sample. Patients with autoimmune disease history or receiving systemic immunosuppression were excluded from the trial. Peripheral blood for TCR sequencing was drawn from every dose cohort at baseline, at cycle 4 day 1 and at cycle 7 day 1. The samples were taken from a phase I, first-in-human, multicenter, open-label dose-escalation trial of ivuxolimab. Adults with locally advanced or metastatic melanoma, renal cell, hepatocellular, or head and neck squamous cell carcinoma were enrolled in the trial. Before TCR sequencing, CD4+ and CD8+ T cells were separately sorted from peripheral blood.

The receptor was derived from an adult with an advanced solid tumor such as melanoma, head and neck, liver or kidney cancer. The sequencing used CD4+ or CD8+ T cells sorted from blood, collected in a trial of the OX40 agonist ivuxolimab.

The CDR3 region: CASSYVAEAFF. The nucleotide sequence reads TGTGCCAGCAGTTACGTCGCTGAAGCTTTCTTT. In this chain, TRBV6-5 is recombined with TRBJ1-1, with the D gene call left open. Sequences MNHEY (CDR1) and SVGAGI (CDR2) are obtained from the germline V gene. From its cysteine to its phenylalanine, the CDR3 spans 11 amino acids. Just the 33-base CDR3 DNA is kept, in frame starting at base 1. V is cut by 2 bases and J by 6 bases, and the space between the germline ends is 4 bases.